These T cell receptor beta chains were read from a single sample in a study of vaccination effects on CD4 cells after COVID-19. Antigen specificity for these receptors is unknown. The protocol was immunoSEQ multiplex PCR, while the TCRdb copy is restricted to in-frame clones and leaves out a portion. The sample carries 45,000 to 60,000 clones, approximately 80% recorded once. The sequencing used CD4+ T cells from PBMCs cultured without peptide, collected before COVID-19 vaccination. The receptors originated from a human donor who had a prior SARS-CoV-2 infection. Both conserved end residues are part of each CDR3. D genes are given only for firm matches.

j_gene	len	d_gene	v_gene	CDR3aa
TRBJ2-6	14	NA	TRBV14	CASSPSSGANVLTF
TRBJ2-2	11	NA	TRBV9	CASRGPGELFF
TRBJ2-1	15	NA	TRBV7-6	CASSLGIRLGDEQFF
TRBJ2-7	13	NA	TRBV12-3/TRBV12-4	CASSFWGTYEQYF
TRBJ2-7	16	TRBD2	TRBV4-3	CASSQTSGRASYEQYF
TRBJ2-5	15	NA	TRBV9	CASSPPRGTGETQYF
TRBJ1-1	15	NA	TRBV4-2	CASSQAGVGNTEAFF
TRBJ2-6	15	NA	TRBV5-4	CASSARGSGANVLTF
TRBJ1-1	12	NA	TRBV16	CASSRREFGAFF
TRBJ1-2	12	NA	TRBV10-3	CAISEVERGYTF
TRBJ2-7	11	NA	TRBV6-5	CASSTGKEQYF
TRBJ1-4	16	NA	TRBV10-3	CAISESRGADHEKLFF
TRBJ1-2	13	NA	TRBV5-5	CASRQQGGSIYTF
TRBJ2-2	17	NA	TRBV28	CASSYTYTEKNTGELFF
TRBJ2-1	15	TRBD2	TRBV7-9	CASSLRGGSYNEQFF
TRBJ2-1	15	TRBD2	TRBV2	CASRGLAGVVAEQFF
TRBJ2-1	18	TRBD2	TRBV4-2	CASSQPNSGGVSYNEQFF
TRBJ2-7	13	NA	TRBV5-1	CASSFWSSYEQYF
TRBJ1-4	16	NA	TRBV5-8	CASSLSIQGLDEKLFF
TRBJ2-7	14	NA	TRBV9	CASNREGLTREQYF
TRBJ2-1	17	NA	TRBV4-2	CASSQEPARSSYNEQFF
TRBJ2-6	19	TRBD1	TRBV7-8	CASSSGWTGIASGANVLTF
TRBJ2-5	14	NA	TRBV5-1	CASSGGAAQETQYF
TRBJ2-2	17	TRBD2	TRBV4-2	CASSQEGLAGNTGELFF
TRBJ2-3	15	NA	TRBV9	CASSVAGSNTDTQYF
TRBJ1-1	13	NA	TRBV7-2	CASSSSGDTEAFF